The clone carrying this T cell receptor beta chain was seen ten or more times. Its cognate antigen is unknown. Template switching supplied a universal primer site; unique molecular identifiers were carried on the cDNA. Via MiXCR, TCRdb re-called the 5' RACE reads, giving one row per CDR3 protein. The profile covers approximately 150,000 distinct CDR3 sequences, with roughly 3.5% appearing a single time and 8.1% taken by the ten largest. The data derive from a study of identical twins. V gave up 8 bases and J gave up 4 bases; unmatched junction bases: 6. Germline assignment: CDR1 WNHNN and CDR2 SYGVQD (reference sequence). This CDR3 is 14 amino acids long. Study outcomes and limitations: Beta clonotypes that were abundant in cord blood contained fewer insertions, a pattern absent from memory repertoires.

Sequencing was carried out using memory T cells sorted from blood. This TCR was sampled from a man aged 18 to 35 in good health. This chain joins TRBV10-1 and TRBJ1-1, with TRBD1 matching 11 bases. In DNA, the CDR3 is TGCGCCAGCGCAACCGGGACAGGGGGCACTGAAGCTTTCTTT. Its translation is CASATGTGGTEAFF.